Following are 8 T cell receptor beta chains from one sample sequenced in a study of OX40 agonist ivuxolimab in advanced cancers. Using immunoSEQ multiplex PCR, the repertoire was profiled, and TCRdb retains in-frame clones only, with some absent. The repertoire consists of approximately 58,000 clones, with 91% occurring once and the leading ten covering about 12%. Specimen: CD4+ or CD8+ T cells sorted from blood, collected in a trial of the OX40 agonist ivuxolimab. The receptor set was obtained from an adult with an advanced solid tumor such as melanoma, head and neck, liver or kidney cancer.

The chain joins TRBV27 to TRBJ2-2; D assignment may be TRBD1 or TRBD2 (6 bases each). In germline, CDR1 is MNHEY, CDR2 SMNVEV (reference sequence). This CDR3 comprises 14 residues. V was cut by 7 bases and J by 8 bases, with 17 bases left in between. In DNA form, the CDR3 reads TGTGCCAGCAATACTCCAGGGGAGGCTGGGGAGCTGTTTTTT. Amino acids: CASNTPGEAGELFF.

V gene TRBV7-9 combines with J gene TRBJ2-2; 12 bases match TRBD2. This CDR3 region has 16 residues. Trimming at V came to 4 bases and at J to 5 bases, leaving 5 bases not matched to a gene. Germline CDR1 and CDR2: SEHNR and FQNEAQ (reference sequence). The DNA for the CDR3 is TGTGCCAGCAGCTGGGGACTAGCGGGTAGAACCGGGGAGCTGTTTTTT. Protein: CASSWGLAGRTGELFF.

The rearrangement joins TRBV27 to TRBJ2-1; 11 bases are a match to TRBD2. The V gene end was trimmed by 2 bases and the J gene end by 7 bases; junction bases not matched to a gene: 7. CDR3 length: 16 amino acids. Germline V gives CDR1 MNHEY, CDR2 SMNVEV (reference sequence). In nucleotides, the CDR3 is TGTGCCAGCAGTTTAATGTTCCTAGCGGGAGGAAATGAGCAGTTCTTC. Amino acids: CASSLMFLAGGNEQFF.

This chain links TRBV13 with TRBJ2-1, with 10 positions matching TRBD2. CDR3 length: 15 residues. CDR1 and CDR2 (germline): PRHDT, FYEKMQ (reference sequence). J gave up 4 bases and V 8 bases, and 8 bases lay outside the gene matches. The CDR3, as DNA: TGTGCCAGCTTCTGGAGGACTAGCGGATACAATGAGCAGTTCTTC. It translates to CASFWRTSGYNEQFF.

V and J are TRBV7-6 and TRBJ1-2; D may be TRBD1 (6 bases). V gave up 6 bases and J gave up 4 bases, with 15 bases separating them. CDR3 length: 14 residues. Looked up from germline, CDR1 is SGHVS and CDR2 is FNYEAQ. CDR3 sequence reads: CASSPIGTSYGYTF. The CDR3 DNA is TGTGCCAGCAGTCCCATCGGGACAAGCTATGGCTACACCTTC.

This rearrangement joins TRBV28 to TRBJ2-7, with 12 positions matching TRBD2. Germline trimming cut 3 bases from V and 1 base from J; bases unmatched to any gene: 4. Germline CDR1 is MDHEN and CDR2 is SYDVKM. This CDR3 comprises 16 residues. CDR3 residues: CASSLGLAGGSYEQYF. CDR3 DNA: TGTGCCAGCAGTTTGGGGCTAGCGGGGGGGTCCTACGAGCAGTACTTC.

This clone has only one observation. The chain is built from TRBV11-2 and TRBJ2-3; D not resolved. Germline lookup yields CDR1 SGHAT and CDR2 FQNNGV. This CDR3 has 15 amino acids. Trimming stripped 0 bases from V and 1 base from J, with 8 bases between. In nucleotides, the CDR3 is TGTGCCAGCAGCTTAGAGGATCTCCGCACAGATACGCAGTATTTT. It specifies CASSLEDLRTDTQYF.

In this sample, this clone turned up once. The chain recombines TRBV6-5 with TRBJ2-7, with TRBD2 matching over 14 bases. CDR1 is MNHEY and CDR2 is SVGAGI in the germline V gene. The CDR3 has 15 amino acids. The J segment lost 5 bases and the V segment lost 6 bases, leaving 6 bases of the junction unmatched. CDR3 nucleotide sequence: TGTGCCAGCAGAGGGACTAGCGGGGGCCCTGACGAGCAGTACTTC. It translates to CASRGTSGGPDEQYF.